The clone carrying this T cell receptor (beta chain) was picked up one time. Antigen unknown. Researchers amplified the TCR beta CDR3 regions from RNA transcripts. The HTBI primer set was used in a first-round RT-PCR of the TCR CDR3. TCRdb itself ran the multiplex PCR reads through MiXCR, one entry per CDR3 protein. Altogether about 700,000 distinct CDR3 sequences are present, 14% being singletons, with the ten largest covering roughly 10%. It was uncontrolled infection, other autoimmune disease, pregnancy or lactation that excluded patients. Clinical symptoms, serum thyroxine and TRAb, thyroid ultrasound and orbital computed tomography were used for the diagnoses. The CDR3 sequence is 15 residues long. V lost 6 bases and J lost 2, with 16 bases in between. CDR1 and CDR2 from the germline V gene are LGHNT and FRNRAP. This entry is derived from a study of T cells in Graves' hyperthyroidism and ophthalmopathy.

Study results and caveats: Also found in blood were most expanded thyroid clonotypes above 0.001.

The receptor's source is a woman younger than 35 with Graves' hyperthyroidism. The specimen sequenced was blood. This sequence joins TRBV12-5 and TRBJ1-1, with D possibly TRBD1 on 5 matching bases. The CDR3 DNA reads as TGTGCTAGTGGCTTGAAGGACACTCCTAACACTGAAGCTTTCTTT. Its translation: CASGLKDTPNTEAFF.